This T cell receptor beta chain was sequenced for a study of cytomegalovirus exposure and HLA in healthy donors. PCR was performed using 60 Vbeta and 13 Jbeta primers. Produced via immunoSEQ multiplex PCR; TCRdb's table is partial and in-frame only. The sample has some 190,000 clones; around 83% are singletons. Germline values: CDR1 SGHNT, CDR2 YYREEE (reference sequence). The CDR3 contains 13 residues. V was clipped by 6 bases and J by 1 base; unmatched bases: 0. The sequence was obtained from a man aged 40-55 years in good health and CMV-seropositive. The chain combines TRBV5-4 with TRBJ2-3; 9 nucleotides agree with TRBD2. The sequenced material came from PBMCs. The CDR3 bases are TGTGCCAGCAAGCGGGAGGGCACAGATACGCAGTATTTT. Protein product: CASKREGTDTQYF.